This record covers a single T cell receptor (beta chain). Sequencing used immunoSEQ multiplex PCR; TCRdb keeps in-frame clones, though not all of them. The table has approximately 46,000 clones, more than 85% seen once; the top ten hold under 9.5%. The CDR3 has 15 residues. V trimming: 1 base; J trimming: 4 bases; junction bases outside the gene matches: 0. CDR1 SGHAT and CDR2 FQNNGV come from the germline V gene. These data belong to a study of T cell changes during pregnancy in multiple sclerosis. This chain uses TRBV11-2 with TRBJ2-1, with TRBD2 matching over 11 bases. This TCR was recovered from a female donor with multiple sclerosis, enrolled in a pregnancy study. Sequences were derived from CD8+ T cells from peripheral blood mononuclear cells, sampled after pregnancy. The CDR3 DNA reads TGTGCCAGCAGCTTAGGGACTAGCGGGTACAATGAGCAGTTCTTC. It specifies CASSLGTSGYNEQFF. The full variable domain, rest sourced from reference TRBV11-2 and TRBJ2-1, is EAGVAQSPRYKIIEKRQSVAFWCNPISGHATLYWYQQILGQGPKLLIQFQNNGVVDDSQLPKDRFSAERLKGVDSTLKIQPAKLEDSAVYLCASSLGTSGYNEQFFGPGTRLTVL.